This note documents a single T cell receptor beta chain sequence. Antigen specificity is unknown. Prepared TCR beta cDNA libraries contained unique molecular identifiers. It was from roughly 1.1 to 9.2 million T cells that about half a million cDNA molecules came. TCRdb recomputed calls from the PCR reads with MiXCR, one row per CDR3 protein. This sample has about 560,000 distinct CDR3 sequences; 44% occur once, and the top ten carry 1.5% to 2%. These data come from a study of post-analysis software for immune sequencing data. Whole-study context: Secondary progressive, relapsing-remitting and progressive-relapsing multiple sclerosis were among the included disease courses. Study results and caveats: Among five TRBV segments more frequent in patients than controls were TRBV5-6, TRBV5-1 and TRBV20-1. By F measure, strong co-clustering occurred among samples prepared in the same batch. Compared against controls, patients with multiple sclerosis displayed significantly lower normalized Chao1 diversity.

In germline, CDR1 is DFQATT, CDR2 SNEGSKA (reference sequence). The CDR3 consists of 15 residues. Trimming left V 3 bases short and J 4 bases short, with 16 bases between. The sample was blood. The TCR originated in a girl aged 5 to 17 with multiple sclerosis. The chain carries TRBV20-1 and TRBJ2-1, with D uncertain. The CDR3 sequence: CSARMGRNSYNEQFF. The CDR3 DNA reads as TGCAGTGCTAGGATGGGCCGTAACAGTTACAATGAGCAGTTCTTC.